Presented here are 10 T cell receptor beta chains from one specimen sequenced in a study of T-cell reconstitution after alpha-beta-depleted transplantation in children. For TCRbeta, the library was prepared with unique molecular identifiers. TCRdb itself ran the PCR reads through MiXCR, one entry per CDR3 protein. The data show hundreds of thousands of distinct CDR3 sequences, about 12% seen once. The sequencing used PBMCs from the stem cell graft donor, collected from the stem cell graft. These receptors all stem from a human donor who donated a stem cell graft to a child with combined immunodeficiency.

This clonotype was counted between two and nine times. This sequence joins TRBV7-2 and TRBJ2-7; 11 nucleotides align to TRBD1. V gave up 3 bases and J gave up 5 bases; unmatched junction bases: 9. CDR1 SGHTA and CDR2 FQGNSA come from the germline V gene. The CDR3 sequence is 16 residues long. The CDR3 region has the DNA TGTGCCAGCAGCTTCATACCGGGACAGGGGGAGGACGAGCAGTACTTC. Translated, it gives CASSFIPGQGEDEQYF.

The chain links TRBV12-3 or TRBV12-4 to TRBJ1-5; 8 bases fit TRBD1. The CDR3 length is 12 residues. The junction had 3 bases not matched to a gene; V was cut back by 8 bases and J by 6 bases. The CDR3 DNA follows: TGTGCCAGCGGACAGGGCAGTCAGCCCCAGCATTTT. Translation gives CASGQGSQPQHF.

The J gene is TRBJ2-1, the V gene TRBV20-1; 7 positions agree with TRBD2. Germline V CDR1 and CDR2: DFQATT, SNEGSKA (reference sequence). CDR3 length: 15 residues. V lost 5 bases, J lost 7 bases, and 14 bases stayed unmatched. The CDR3 loop reads CSARLLDGRRNEQFF. The CDR3 DNA reads as TGCAGTGCTCGCCTTCTGGACGGGAGGAGGAATGAGCAGTTCTTC.

The chain is built from TRBV6-4 and TRBJ2-2; D is ambiguous. The CDR3 runs to 16 residues. Germline-derived CDR1 and CDR2 are MRHNA and SNTAGT. Trimming left V 3 bases short and J 4 bases short, with 15 bases between. The DNA of the CDR3 is TGTGCCAGCAGTGAGCTTTCGGGCAGTCCCACCGGGGAGCTGTTTTTT. Translation: CASSELSGSPTGELFF.

This chain uses TRBV12-3 or TRBV12-4 with TRBJ2-2; TRBD1 or TRBD2 may be the D gene (5 bases each). Trimming took 6 bases from V and 1 from J, leaving 12 bases between them. CDR3 length equals 15 residues. The CDR3, as DNA: TGTGCCAGCAGAGCTACTGGGGGGAACACCGGGGAGCTGTTTTTT. It is translated as CASRATGGNTGELFF.

This chain uses TRBV3-1 with TRBJ2-7; 7 positions agree with TRBD1. Germline lookup yields CDR1 LGHDT and CDR2 YNNKEL (reference sequence). The CDR3 consists of 14 residues. Trimming cost V 4 bases and J 3 bases; bases outside gene matches: 6. The CDR3 loop reads CASSPTGRVYEQYF. CDR3 bases: TGTGCCAGCAGCCCGACAGGGCGCGTCTACGAGCAGTACTTC.

V and J are TRBV20-1 and TRBJ2-1; 8 bases match TRBD1. This CDR3 spans 16 amino acids. V lost 0 bases and J lost 8; bases outside the gene matches: 12. In germline, CDR1 is DFQATT, CDR2 SNEGSKA (reference sequence). This CDR3 reads CSARDSGQGSGDEQFF. Here the CDR3 DNA reads TGCAGTGCTAGAGATAGTGGACAGGGTAGTGGCGATGAGCAGTTCTTC.

This clonotype was observed a handful of times. The CDR3 DNA sequence: TGTGCCAGCAGCTTAGGAGCGAGTGGAGAGACCCAGTACTTC. It encodes CASSLGASGETQYF. The chain combines TRBV7-9 with TRBJ2-5, with D unresolved. The CDR3 covers 14 residues. Trimming took off 1 base at V and 4 bases at J, with 10 bases between the two ends. The V gene's germline CDR1 is SEHNR and CDR2 FQNEAQ (reference sequence).

J is TRBJ2-1 and V is TRBV4-2, with D perhaps given as TRBD1 or TRBD2 (6 bases each). Germline values: CDR1 LGHNA, CDR2 YNFKEQ. This CDR3 spans 17 amino acids. Trimming took 2 bases from V and 7 from J, leaving 21 bases between them. As DNA, the CDR3 is TGTGCCAGCAGCCAACATCCCGGAGGAGGAGGGGGGAATGAGCAGTTCTTC. This gives the protein CASSQHPGGGGGNEQFF.

This clonotype has only a few counts. The chain joins TRBV7-8 to TRBJ2-1; 9 nucleotides align to TRBD2. CDR3 length equals 16 residues. The V and J ends lost 5 bases and 9 bases, in that order; junction bases with no gene match: 14. Germline V gene sequence: CDR1 SGHVS, CDR2 FQNEAQ. CDR3 sequence: CASSPAAAGGPGEQFF. For the CDR3, the DNA is TGTGCCAGCAGCCCGGCAGCGGCGGGAGGGCCGGGTGAGCAGTTCTTC. The variable domain in full, with the rest retrieved from reference TRBV7-8 and TRBJ2-1, is GAGVSQSPRYKVAKRGQDVALRCDPISGHVSLFWYQQALGQGPEFLTYFQNEAQLDKSGLPSDRFFAERPEGSVSTLKIQRTQQEDSAVYLCASSPAAAGGPGEQFFGPGTRLTVL.